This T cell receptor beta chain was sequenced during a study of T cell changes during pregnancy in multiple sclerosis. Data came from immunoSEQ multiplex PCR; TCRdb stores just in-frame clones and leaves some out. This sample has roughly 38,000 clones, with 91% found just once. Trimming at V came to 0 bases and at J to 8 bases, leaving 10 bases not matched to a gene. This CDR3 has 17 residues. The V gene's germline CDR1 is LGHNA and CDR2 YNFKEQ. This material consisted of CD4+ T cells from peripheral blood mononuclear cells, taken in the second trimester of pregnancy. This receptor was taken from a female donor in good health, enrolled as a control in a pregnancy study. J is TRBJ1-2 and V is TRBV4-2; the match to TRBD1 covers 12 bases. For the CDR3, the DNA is TGTGCCAGCAGCCAAGAAGGGACAGGGGGCGCGAGCGGCGGCTACACCTTC. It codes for CASSQEGTGGASGGYTF.